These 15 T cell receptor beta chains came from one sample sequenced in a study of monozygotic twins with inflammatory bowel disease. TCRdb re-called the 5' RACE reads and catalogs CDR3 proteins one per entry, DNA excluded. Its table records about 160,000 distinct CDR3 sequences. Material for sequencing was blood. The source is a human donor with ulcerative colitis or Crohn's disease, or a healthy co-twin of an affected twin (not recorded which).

The CDR3 loop reads CASSVVVSGLGAGELFF. The chain has TRBV9 and TRBJ2-2; the TRBD2 assignment by TCRdb is unverifiable without DNA. This CDR3 is built from 17 residues. Germline CDR1 and CDR2: SGDLS and YYNGEE.

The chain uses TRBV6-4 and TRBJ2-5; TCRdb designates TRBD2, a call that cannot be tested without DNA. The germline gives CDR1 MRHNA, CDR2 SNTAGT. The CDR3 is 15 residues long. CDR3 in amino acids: CASSEWTSGEETQYF.

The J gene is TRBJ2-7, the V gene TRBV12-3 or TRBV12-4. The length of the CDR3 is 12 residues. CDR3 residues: CASSFGTNEQYF.

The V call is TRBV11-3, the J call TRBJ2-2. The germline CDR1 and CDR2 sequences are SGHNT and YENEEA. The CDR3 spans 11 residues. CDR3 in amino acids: CASTLTGELFF.

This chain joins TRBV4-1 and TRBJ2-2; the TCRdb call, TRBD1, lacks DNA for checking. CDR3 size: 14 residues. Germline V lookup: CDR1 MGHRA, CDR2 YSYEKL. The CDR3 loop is CASSRLQGTGELFF.

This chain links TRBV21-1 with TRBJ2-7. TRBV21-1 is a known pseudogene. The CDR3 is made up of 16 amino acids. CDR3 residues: CASSKERERVIDEQYF.

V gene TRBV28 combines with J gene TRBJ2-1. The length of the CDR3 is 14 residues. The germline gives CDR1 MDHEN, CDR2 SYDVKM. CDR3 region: CASRKGIYNNEQFF.

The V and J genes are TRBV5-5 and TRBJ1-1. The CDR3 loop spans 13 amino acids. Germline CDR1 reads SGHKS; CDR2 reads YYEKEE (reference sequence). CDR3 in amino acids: CASSLDLWTEAFF. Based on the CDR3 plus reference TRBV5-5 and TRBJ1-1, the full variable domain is DAGVTQSPTHLIKTRGQQVTLRCSPISGHKSVSWYQQVLGQGPQFIFQYYEKEERGRGNFPDRFSARQFPNYSSELNVNALLLGDSALYLCASSLDLWTEAFFGQGTRLTVV.

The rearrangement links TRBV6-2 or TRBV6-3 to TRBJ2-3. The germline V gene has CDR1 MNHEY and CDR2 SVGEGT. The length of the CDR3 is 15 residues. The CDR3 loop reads CASSSQGTAADTQYF.

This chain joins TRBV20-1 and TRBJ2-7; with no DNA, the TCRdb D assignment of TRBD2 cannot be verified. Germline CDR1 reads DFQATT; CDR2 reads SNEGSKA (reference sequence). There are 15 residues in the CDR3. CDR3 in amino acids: CSARDLAESSYEQYF.

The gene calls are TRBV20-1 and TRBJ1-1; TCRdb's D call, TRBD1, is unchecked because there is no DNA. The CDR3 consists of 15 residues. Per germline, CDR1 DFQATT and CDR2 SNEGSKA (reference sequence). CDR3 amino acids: CSATTQPPLNTEAFF.

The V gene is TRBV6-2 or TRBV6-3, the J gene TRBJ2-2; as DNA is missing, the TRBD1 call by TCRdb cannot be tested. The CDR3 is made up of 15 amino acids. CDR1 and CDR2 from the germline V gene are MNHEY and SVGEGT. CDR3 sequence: CASTLGRVHTGELFF.

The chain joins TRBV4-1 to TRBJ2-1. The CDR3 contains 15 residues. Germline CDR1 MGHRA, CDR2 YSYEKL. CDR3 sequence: CASSHELATYNEQFF.

The CDR3 protein is CASSVAGRALANEQFF. The chain uses TRBV9 and TRBJ2-1; TCRdb proposes TRBD2, but this gene call is untestable without DNA. The CDR3 loop spans 16 amino acids. Germline V gene data show CDR1 as SGDLS and CDR2 as YYNGEE.

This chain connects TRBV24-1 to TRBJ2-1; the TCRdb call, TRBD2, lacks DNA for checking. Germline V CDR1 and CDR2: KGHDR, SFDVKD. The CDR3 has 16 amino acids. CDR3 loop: CATSDPGGRASDEQFF.